Listed below are T cell receptor beta chains from one sample, sequenced in a study of blood T cell repertoires in COVID-19. Only in-frame clones appear in the TCRdb table, and some are missing; sequencing was by immunoSEQ multiplex PCR. This sample has 250,000 to 300,000 clones; roughly 90% occur once, and the top ten carry 0.94%. Sequencing was done on a sample of peripheral blood. The receptors originated from a woman aged 40 to 55 who had recovered from COVID-19. Each CDR3 is given with its conserved first and last residue. A D gene is named only where the DNA matches it firmly. Size is stated for part of the rows, as once, few or many counts, or as a class when the clone is expanded.

. | TRBJ1-1 | TRBV29-1 | once | CSVAGAGEGSTEAFF | TGCAGCGTCGCAGGGGCAGGGGAAGGGTCCACTGAAGCTTTCTTT
. | TRBJ2-7 | TRBV6-5 | . | CASSYSMGREQYF | TGTGCCAGCAGTTACTCGATGGGCCGCGAGCAGTACTTC
. | TRBJ2-1 | TRBV11-2 | . | CASSPPSGHEQFF | TGTGCCAGCAGCCCTCCGTCTGGCCATGAGCAGTTCTTC
TRBD2 | TRBJ2-3 | TRBV2 | . | CASSGTRGSTDTQYF | TGTGCCAGCAGTGGGACTAGGGGTAGCACAGATACGCAGTATTTT
TRBD2 | TRBJ2-2 | TRBV29-1 | few | CSVSSGSTGELFF | TGCAGCGTTTCTAGCGGAAGTACCGGGGAGCTGTTTTTT
. | TRBJ2-3 | TRBV7-3 | . | CASSSRGLAGDTQYF | TGTGCCAGCAGTTCACGGGGCCTTGCGGGGGATACGCAGTATTTT
TRBD1 | TRBJ2-7 | TRBV5-6 | . | CASSFRDRVNEQYF | TGTGCCAGCAGCTTCCGGGACAGGGTCAACGAGCAGTACTTC
. | TRBJ2-7 | TRBV21-1 | . | CASGQPSYEQYF | TGTGCCAGCGGACAGCCCTCCTACGAGCAGTACTTC
. | TRBJ1-2 | TRBV3-1/TRBV3-2 | . | CASSQGVNGYTF | TGTGCCAGCAGCCAAGGAGTAAATGGCTACACCTTC
TRBD1 | TRBJ1-5 | TRBV28 | . | CASSYGTATQLFNQPQHF | TGTGCCAGCAGCTATGGGACAGCTACACAACTTTTCAATCAGCCCCAGCATTTT
TRBD2 | TRBJ2-1 | TRBV11-2 | . | CASSPHSGAAQFF | TGTGCCAGCAGCCCTCATAGCGGGGCGGCGCAGTTCTTC
TRBD2 | TRBJ2-1 | TRBV24-1 | . | CATSPGASGNEQFF | TGTGCCACCAGCCCTGGGGCTAGCGGCAATGAGCAGTTCTTC
TRBD2 | TRBJ2-1 | TRBV4-1 | . | CASSPLGLAGGDEQFF | TGCGCCAGCAGCCCGCTAGGACTAGCGGGAGGGGATGAGCAGTTCTTC
TRBD1 | TRBJ1-1 | TRBV19 | . | CASSEGTGGMNTEAFF | TGTGCCAGTAGTGAGGGGACAGGGGGCATGAACACTGAAGCTTTCTTT
TRBD2 | TRBJ2-7 | TRBV5-4 | . | CASSTGGSTYEQYF | TGTGCCAGCAGCACCGGGGGGTCAACCTACGAGCAGTACTTC
. | TRBJ2-7 | TRBV6-5 | . | CASSYYQGASYEQYF | TGTGCCAGCAGTTATTACCAGGGTGCCTCCTACGAGCAGTACTTC
. | TRBJ2-5 | TRBV7-9 | . | CASSLFWEADETQYF | TGTGCCAGCAGCTTATTTTGGGAAGCGGACGAGACCCAGTACTTC
TRBD1 | TRBJ2-5 | TRBV5-1 | . | CASSLSGTGWKETQYF | TGCGCCAGCAGCTTGTCCGGGACAGGGTGGAAAGAGACCCAGTACTTC
TRBD2 | TRBJ2-7 | TRBV6-6 | . | CASRPSGGSSYEQYF | TGTGCCAGCAGACCAAGCGGGGGGAGCTCCTACGAGCAGTACTTC
. | TRBJ1-5 | TRBV27 | . | CASSPSQSLNQPQHF | TGTGCCAGCAGTCCTAGTCAAAGCCTCAATCAGCCCCAGCATTTT
TRBD2 | TRBJ2-5 | TRBV6-5 | . | CASSGGTSSETQYF | TGTGCCAGCAGCGGAGGGACTAGTTCCGAGACCCAGTACTTC
TRBD2 | TRBJ2-1 | TRBV11-2 | . | CASSSGLAEYNEQFF | TGTGCCAGCAGCTCGGGACTAGCGGAATACAATGAGCAGTTCTTC
TRBD2 | TRBJ2-1 | TRBV20-1 | . | CSASSGGGGSSYNEQFF | TGCAGTGCTAGTTCTGGCGGGGGGGGGAGCTCCTACAATGAGCAGTTCTTC
TRBD2 | TRBJ2-6 | TRBV18 | . | CASSPPAGRDPSGANVLTF | TGTGCCAGCTCACCACCAGCGGGACGTGACCCCTCTGGGGCCAACGTCCTGACTTTC
TRBD2 | TRBJ2-1 | TRBV10-2 | . | CASTSGRPRSHNEQFF | TGCGCCAGCACTAGCGGGAGGCCACGATCCCACAATGAGCAGTTCTTC
TRBD1 | TRBJ2-5 | TRBV7-9 | . | CASGPQGFEETQYF | TGTGCCAGCGGACCACAGGGGTTTGAAGAGACCCAGTACTTC
. | TRBJ2-5 | TRBV6-1 | . | CASSEIWARHQETQYF | TGTGCCAGCAGTGAAATTTGGGCCCGCCACCAAGAGACCCAGTACTTC
. | TRBJ2-3 | TRBV5-1 | . | CASSLGSSTGDTQYF | TGCGCCAGCAGCTTGGGGTCTAGCACGGGGGATACGCAGTATTTT
TRBD1 | TRBJ1-2 | TRBV5-1 | . | CASSLTGPEGARGGYTF | TGCGCCAGCAGCTTGACGGGGCCGGAGGGGGCCCGAGGTGGCTACACCTTC
TRBD1 | TRBJ2-5 | TRBV7-9 | . | CASSLPRTGRGTQYF | TGTGCCAGCAGCCTCCCAAGGACAGGGCGGGGGACCCAGTACTTC
TRBD2 | TRBJ2-7 | TRBV6-2/TRBV6-3 | . | CASSNPLGLAGESVPGQYF | TGTGCCAGCAGTAACCCACTCGGGCTAGCGGGGGAATCAGTTCCCGGGCAGTACTTC
TRBD2 | TRBJ2-3 | TRBV19 | . | CASSTRTSGDTDTQYF | TGTGCCAGTAGTACCCGGACTAGCGGGGACACAGATACGCAGTATTTT
TRBD2 | TRBJ2-1 | TRBV24-1 | . | CATSGLGLAGIFEQFF | TGTGCCACCAGTGGGCTGGGACTAGCGGGAATCTTTGAGCAGTTCTTC
. | TRBJ1-5 | TRBV9 | . | CASSVGGSNQPQHF | TGTGCCAGCAGCGTAGGAGGTAGCAATCAGCCCCAGCATTTT
. | TRBJ2-7 | TRBV28 | . | CASRPRVFGEQYF | TGTGCCAGCAGACCCAGGGTTTTTGGCGAGCAGTACTTC
. | TRBJ2-1 | TRBV5-6 | few | CASSLVYNEQFF | TGTGCCAGCAGCTTGGTATACAATGAGCAGTTCTTC
. | TRBJ2-5 | TRBV29-1 | . | CSVGGEKETQYF | TGCAGCGTTGGGGGGGAGAAGGAGACCCAGTACTTC
. | TRBJ2-1 | TRBV20-1 | . | CSASLGEEYNEQFF | TGCAGTGCTAGTCTCGGGGAGGAGTACAATGAGCAGTTCTTC